These 17 T cell receptor beta chains were all obtained from the same sample, sequenced in a study of blood T cells in healthy people across ages. Then a second PCR, running about 6 to 11 cycles, was carried out with a sample-barcoded 5' primer and a J-beta primer mix. TCRdb itself ran the 5' RACE reads through MiXCR, one entry per CDR3 protein. This sample carries over 1,200,000 distinct CDR3 sequences, 59% of them seen once, and the ten largest clones take about 6.3%. The material sequenced was blood. The receptors here all came from a man younger than 30 in good health.

The chain recombines TRBV6-5 with TRBJ2-3; D is uncertain. V lost 5 bases, J lost 0 bases, and 18 bases lay in between. Germline loops: CDR1 MNHEY, CDR2 SVGAGI. This CDR3 region has 17 residues. The chain's CDR3 is CASSTFYRAQSTDTQYF. The CDR3 nucleotides read TGTGCCAGCAGTACTTTCTACCGGGCCCAAAGCACAGATACGCAGTATTTT.

This clonotype was seen a handful of times. The chain carries TRBV28 and TRBJ2-1; TRBD1 agrees at 12 bases. The CDR3 sequence is 17 residues long. With V trimmed by 4 bases and J by 8 bases, 12 bases remained unmatched. CDR1 and CDR2 from the germline V gene are MDHEN and SYDVKM. The CDR3 loop is CASSSPGGTGGLDEQFF. The CDR3 bases are TGTGCCAGCAGTTCCCCAGGTGGGACAGGGGGCTTAGATGAGCAGTTCTTC.

The genes are TRBV5-1 and TRBJ1-1; no definite D call. Germline loops: CDR1 SGHRS, CDR2 YFSETQ. This CDR3 spans 13 amino acids. The V gene lost 0 bases and the J gene lost 6 bases, with 9 bases spanning the gap. CDR3 DNA sequence: TGCGCCAGCAGCTTGGTACAACCCCCTGAAGCTTTCTTT. Its protein product is CASSLVQPPEAFF. Complete variable domain (other parts from reference TRBV5-1 and TRBJ1-1): KAGVTQTPRYLIKTRGQQVTLSCSPISGHRSVSWYQQTPGQGLQFLFEYFSETQRNKGNFPGRFSGRQFSNSRSEMNVSTLELGDSALYLCASSLVQPPEAFFGQGTRLTVV.

The chain recombines TRBV10-3 with TRBJ2-5, with D perhaps TRBD1 (7 bases). Judging by the DNA end, TRBJ2-7 fits better; the J call may be wrong. Germline V lookup: CDR1 ENHRY, CDR2 SYGVKD. The CDR3 sequence is 16 residues long. The CDR3 bases are TGTGCCATCAGGCTGCCTGGGGCAGGGGGGCGCTACGAGCAGTACTTC. This sequence encodes CAIRLPGAGGRYEQYF.

The chain employs TRBV12-3 or TRBV12-4 and TRBJ2-3; D is ambiguous. Trimming cost V 5 bases and J 0 bases, with 18 bases left between them. The CDR3 is 17 amino acids. CDR3 nucleotides: TGTGCCAGCAGTCCCTTAGGTCGTACTTCTAGCACAGATACGCAGTATTTT. Translated: CASSPLGRTSSTDTQYF.

This clonotype was observed a single time. This chain joins TRBV10-3 and TRBJ1-4, with TRBD1 as a possible D gene (6 bases). The V gene's germline CDR1 is ENHRY and CDR2 SYGVKD. Trimming took off 2 bases at V and 0 bases at J, with 10 bases between the two ends. The CDR3 spans 16 residues. CDR3 residues: CAISERGVATNEKLFF. As DNA, the CDR3 is TGTGCCATCAGTGAGAGGGGGGTTGCAACTAATGAAAAACTGTTTTTT.

V gene TRBV4-1 combines with J gene TRBJ2-7; 7 nucleotides align to TRBD2. The CDR3 loop spans 15 amino acids. Trimming at V came to 0 bases and at J to 1 base, leaving 3 bases not matched to a gene. Germline-derived CDR1 and CDR2 are MGHRA and YSYEKL. This CDR3 reads CASSQDRRESYEQYF. The CDR3 region has the DNA TGCGCCAGCAGCCAAGATAGGCGGGAGTCCTACGAGCAGTACTTC.

The rearrangement uses TRBV15 and TRBJ2-4; 7 nucleotides align to TRBD1. The junction had 7 bases not matched to a gene; V was cut back by 3 bases and J by 5 bases. Looked up from germline, CDR1 is LNHNV and CDR2 is YYDKDF (reference sequence). This CDR3 is 15 amino acids long. The CDR3 nucleotides are TGTGCCACCAGCAGGGATGACAGGGCAGAAAACATTCAGTACTTC. The encoded protein is CATSRDDRAENIQYF.

V usage is TRBV7-9 and J usage is TRBJ2-4; 10 bases match TRBD2. CDR1 and CDR2 from the germline V gene are SEHNR and FQNEAQ (reference sequence). Losses at the gene ends were 5 bases for V and 13 bases for J; bases not matched to a gene: 14. This CDR3 is built from 15 residues. CDR3 region: CASSPTSGTSTEQYF. CDR3 DNA: TGTGCCAGCAGCCCTACTAGCGGGACTTCCACGGAGCAGTACTTC.

The CDR3, as DNA: TGTGCCAGCAGCGCTAGGAGGGGGCAATGGGGCGAGCAGTACTTC. Residues: CASSARRGQWGEQYF. The chain recombines TRBV7-9 with TRBJ2-5; weak D call: TRBD1 (7 bases). TRBJ2-7 matches the DNA end more closely, so the J call is doubtful. The CDR3 has 15 residues. From germline, CDR1 is SEHNR and CDR2 FQNEAQ (reference sequence).

The gene calls are TRBV29-1 and TRBJ2-5; no definite D call. The ends were cut back, 4 bases at V and 3 bases at J, with 15 bases in the middle. The CDR3 consists of 14 residues. Germline CDR1 reads SQVTM; CDR2 reads ANQGSEA. As DNA, the CDR3 is TGCAGCGTTGCCGTTTCAGGAGCCAAAGAGACCCAGTACTTC. It encodes CSVAVSGAKETQYF. The full variable domain, its missing parts supplied by reference TRBV29-1 and TRBJ2-5, is SAVISQKPSRDICQRGTSLTIQCQVDSQVTMMFWYRQQPGQSLTLIATANQGSEATYESGFVIDKFPISRPNLTFSTLTVSNMSPEDSSIYLCSVAVSGAKETQYFGPGTRLLVL.

This clonotype was seen a few times. J is TRBJ2-7 and V is TRBV27, with 8 bases matching TRBD2. Trimming cost V 4 bases and J 4 bases; bases outside gene matches: 6. The CDR3 totals 14 residues. Germline V gene data show CDR1 as MNHEY and CDR2 as SMNVEV (reference sequence). CDR3: CASSSGTRGYEQYF. In nucleotides, the CDR3 is TGTGCCAGCAGTTCAGGGACTAGGGGTTACGAGCAGTACTTC.

The CDR3 DNA follows: TGTGCCAGCACCTTGCAGGGGACCCTCTTTGAAGCTTTCTTT. This sequence encodes CASTLQGTLFEAFF. The chain has TRBV6-2 or TRBV6-3 and TRBJ1-1; a weak D match, TRBD1 (6 bases). The CDR3 length is 14 residues. Trimming stripped 7 bases from V and 7 bases from J, with 19 bases between. Germline lookup yields CDR1 MNHEY and CDR2 SVGEGT.

Only a few counts were recorded for this clonotype. The chain carries TRBV29-1 and TRBJ2-4, with 8 bases lining up with TRBD1. The CDR3 runs 12 residues. With V trimmed by 5 bases and J by 5 bases, 2 bases remained unmatched. The V gene's germline CDR1 is SQVTM and CDR2 ANQGSEA. Here the CDR3 DNA reads TGCAGCGTTCGACAGGGGCAAAACATTCAGTACTTC. This translates into CSVRQGQNIQYF.

This clonotype was recorded a few times. This rearrangement joins TRBV20-1 to TRBJ2-3; tentative D call: TRBD2 (5 bases). The CDR3 length is 18 residues. Germline values: CDR1 DFQATT, CDR2 SNEGSKA (reference sequence). Trimming left V 5 bases short and J 1 base short, with 25 bases between. CDR3 nucleotides: TGCAGTGCTTCCCGCGACGGGGTTAGCCACTTCCGCACAGATACGCAGTATTTT. Its translation is CSASRDGVSHFRTDTQYF.

This chain links TRBV6-2 or TRBV6-3 with TRBJ2-5, with TRBD2 identical over 9 bases. Gene TRBJ2-7 matches the end of the DNA better, so the J call may be wrong. Germline CDR1 is MNHEY and CDR2 is SVGEGT. This CDR3 has 15 residues. The CDR3 region is CASSITLSGGYEQYF. CDR3 nucleotides: TGTGCCAGCAGCATCACACTTAGCGGGGGCTACGAGCAGTACTTC.

V is TRBV12-3 or TRBV12-4 and J is TRBJ2-1; no firm D call. V lost 3 bases, J lost 6 bases, and 9 bases lay in between. The CDR3 length is 13 residues. This CDR3 is CASSFSVLNEQFF. The CDR3 DNA sequence: TGTGCCAGCAGTTTTTCGGTTCTCAATGAGCAGTTCTTC.